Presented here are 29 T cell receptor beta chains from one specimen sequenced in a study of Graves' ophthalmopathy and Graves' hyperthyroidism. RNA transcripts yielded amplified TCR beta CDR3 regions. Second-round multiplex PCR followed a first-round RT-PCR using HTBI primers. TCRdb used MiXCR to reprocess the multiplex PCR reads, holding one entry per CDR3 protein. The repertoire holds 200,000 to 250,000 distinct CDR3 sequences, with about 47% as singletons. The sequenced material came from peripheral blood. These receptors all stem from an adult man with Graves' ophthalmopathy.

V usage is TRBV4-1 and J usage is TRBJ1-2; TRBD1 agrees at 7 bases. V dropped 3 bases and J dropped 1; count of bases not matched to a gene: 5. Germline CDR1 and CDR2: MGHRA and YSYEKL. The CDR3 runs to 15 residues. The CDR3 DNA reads TGCGCCAGCAGCCAGCCAGGGGGTATTAACTATGGCTACACCTTC. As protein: CASSQPGGINYGYTF.

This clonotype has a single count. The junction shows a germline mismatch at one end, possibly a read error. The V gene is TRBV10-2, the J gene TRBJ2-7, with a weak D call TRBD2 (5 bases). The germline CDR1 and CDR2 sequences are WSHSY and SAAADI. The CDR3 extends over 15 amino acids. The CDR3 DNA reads TGTGCCAGCAGTTACCAGAGGGCTCGTTCCTACGAGCAGTACTTC. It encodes CASSYQRARSYEQYF.

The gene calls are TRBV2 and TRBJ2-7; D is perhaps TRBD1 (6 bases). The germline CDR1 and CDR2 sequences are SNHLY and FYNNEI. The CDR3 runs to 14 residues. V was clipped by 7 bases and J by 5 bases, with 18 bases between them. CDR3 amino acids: CASTDNGGIDEQYF. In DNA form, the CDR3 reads TGTGCCAGCACCGATAATGGGGGCATCGACGAGCAGTACTTC.

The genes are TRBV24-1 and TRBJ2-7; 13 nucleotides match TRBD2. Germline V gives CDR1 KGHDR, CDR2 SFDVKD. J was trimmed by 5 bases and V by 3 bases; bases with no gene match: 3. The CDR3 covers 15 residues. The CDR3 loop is CATSDPGTSGNEQYF. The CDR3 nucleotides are TGTGCCACCAGTGATCCCGGGACTAGCGGGAACGAGCAGTACTTC.

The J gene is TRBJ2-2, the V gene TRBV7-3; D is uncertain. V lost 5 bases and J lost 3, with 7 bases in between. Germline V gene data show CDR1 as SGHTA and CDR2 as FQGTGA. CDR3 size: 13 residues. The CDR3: CASSPQDTGELFF. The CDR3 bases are TGTGCCAGCAGCCCCCAGGACACCGGGGAGCTGTTTTTT.

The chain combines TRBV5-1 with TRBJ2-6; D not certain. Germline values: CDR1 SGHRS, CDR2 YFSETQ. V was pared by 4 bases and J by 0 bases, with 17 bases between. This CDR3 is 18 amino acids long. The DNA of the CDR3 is TGCGCCAGCAGCAGGATCTGGCTTACTACCTCTGGGGCCAACGTCCTGACTTTC. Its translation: CASSRIWLTTSGANVLTF.

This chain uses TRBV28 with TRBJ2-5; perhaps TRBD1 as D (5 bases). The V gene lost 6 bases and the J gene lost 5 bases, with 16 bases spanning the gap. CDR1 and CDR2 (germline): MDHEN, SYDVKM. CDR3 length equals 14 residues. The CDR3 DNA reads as TGTGCCAGCAGCCCCGGACAAGCAGGGGAGACCCAGTACTTC. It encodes CASSPGQAGETQYF. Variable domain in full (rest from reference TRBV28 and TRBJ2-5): DVKVTQSSRYLVKRTGEKVFLECVQDMDHENMFWYRQDPGLGLRLIYFSYDVKMKEKGDIPEGYSVSREKKERFSLILESASTNQTSMYLCASSPGQAGETQYFGPGTRLLVL.

The CDR3 sequence is CASSVGDRGLEQYF. CDR3 sequence (DNA): TGTGCCAGCAGCGTTGGAGACAGGGGGCTCGAGCAGTACTTC. V usage is TRBV9 and J usage is TRBJ2-7; 10 nucleotides agree with TRBD1. The CDR3 consists of 14 residues. The trim removed 2 bases at V and 6 bases at J, leaving 5 bases unmatched. The germline gives CDR1 SGDLS, CDR2 YYNGEE.

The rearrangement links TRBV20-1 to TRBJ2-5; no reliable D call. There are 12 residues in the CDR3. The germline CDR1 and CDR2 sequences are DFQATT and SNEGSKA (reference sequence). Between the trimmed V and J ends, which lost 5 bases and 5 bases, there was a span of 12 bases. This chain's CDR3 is CSAFQSSETQYF. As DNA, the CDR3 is TGCAGTGCTTTCCAGTCGTCGGAGACCCAGTACTTC.

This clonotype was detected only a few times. CDR3 protein: CASSTGLAGETQYF. The CDR3, as DNA: TGTGCCAGCAGCACGGGACTAGCGGGAGAGACCCAGTACTTC. The chain has TRBV7-3 and TRBJ2-5; TRBD2 aligns across 12 bases. CDR1 is SGHTA, CDR2 FQGTGA, per germline. Trimming at V came to 5 bases and at J to 4 bases, leaving 2 bases not matched to a gene. This CDR3 has 14 amino acids.

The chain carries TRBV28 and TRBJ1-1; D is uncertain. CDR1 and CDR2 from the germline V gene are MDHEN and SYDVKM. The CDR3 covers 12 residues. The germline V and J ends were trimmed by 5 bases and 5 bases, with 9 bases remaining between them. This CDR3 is CASSPRWTEAFF. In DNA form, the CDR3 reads TGTGCCAGCAGTCCCCGTTGGACTGAAGCTTTCTTT.

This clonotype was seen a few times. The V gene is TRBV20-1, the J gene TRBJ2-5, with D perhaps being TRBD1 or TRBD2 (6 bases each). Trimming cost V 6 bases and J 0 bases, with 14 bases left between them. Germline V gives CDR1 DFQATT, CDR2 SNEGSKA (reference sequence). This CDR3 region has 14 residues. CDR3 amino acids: CSAQPGGYQETQYF. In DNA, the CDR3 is TGCAGTGCACAACCCGGGGGCTACCAAGAGACCCAGTACTTC.

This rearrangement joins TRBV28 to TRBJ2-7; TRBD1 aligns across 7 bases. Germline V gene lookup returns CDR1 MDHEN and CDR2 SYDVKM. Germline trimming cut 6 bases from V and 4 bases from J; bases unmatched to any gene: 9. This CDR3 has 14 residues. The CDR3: CASRETGSQYEQYF. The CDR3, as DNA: TGTGCCAGCAGAGAGACAGGGAGCCAATACGAGCAGTACTTC.

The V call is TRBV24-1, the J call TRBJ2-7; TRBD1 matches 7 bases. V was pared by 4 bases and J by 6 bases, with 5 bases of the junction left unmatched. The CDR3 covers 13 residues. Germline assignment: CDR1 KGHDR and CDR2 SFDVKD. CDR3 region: CATSDPTGFEQYF. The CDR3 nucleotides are TGTGCCACCAGTGACCCGACAGGGTTCGAGCAGTACTTC.

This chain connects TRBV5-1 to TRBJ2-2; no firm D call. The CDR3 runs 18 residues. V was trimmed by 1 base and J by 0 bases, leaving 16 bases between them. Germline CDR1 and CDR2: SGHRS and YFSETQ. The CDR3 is CASSLIYNSASNTGELFF. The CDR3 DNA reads TGCGCCAGCAGCTTGATCTATAACAGCGCCTCGAACACCGGGGAGCTGTTTTTT.

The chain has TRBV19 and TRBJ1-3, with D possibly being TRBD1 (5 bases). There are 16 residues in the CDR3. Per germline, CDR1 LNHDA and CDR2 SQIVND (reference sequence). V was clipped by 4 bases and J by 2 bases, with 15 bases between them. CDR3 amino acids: CASSRSWAGPGNTIYF. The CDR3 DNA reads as TGTGCCAGTAGTAGATCCTGGGCAGGGCCTGGAAACACCATATATTTT.

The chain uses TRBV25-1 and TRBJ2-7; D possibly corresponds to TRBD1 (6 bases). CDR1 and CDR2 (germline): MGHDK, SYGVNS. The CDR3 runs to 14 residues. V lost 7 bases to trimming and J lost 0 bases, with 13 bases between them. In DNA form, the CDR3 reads TGTGCCAGCAACGGACAGTCTCCCTCCTACGAGCAGTACTTC. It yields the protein CASNGQSPSYEQYF.

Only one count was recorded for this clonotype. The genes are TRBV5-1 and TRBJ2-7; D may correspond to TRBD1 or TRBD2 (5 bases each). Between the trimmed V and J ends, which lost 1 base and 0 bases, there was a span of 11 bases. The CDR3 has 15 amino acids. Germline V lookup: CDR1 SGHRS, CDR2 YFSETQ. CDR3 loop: CASSLSSGGSYEQYF. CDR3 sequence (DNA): TGCGCCAGCAGCTTGTCTAGTGGGGGCTCCTACGAGCAGTACTTC.

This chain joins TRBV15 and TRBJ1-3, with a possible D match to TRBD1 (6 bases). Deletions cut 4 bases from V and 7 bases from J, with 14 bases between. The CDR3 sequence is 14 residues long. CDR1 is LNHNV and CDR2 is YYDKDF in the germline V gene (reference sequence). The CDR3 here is CATSKGGGPNTIYF. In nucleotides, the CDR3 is TGTGCCACCAGCAAGGGCGGGGGGCCCAACACCATATATTTT.

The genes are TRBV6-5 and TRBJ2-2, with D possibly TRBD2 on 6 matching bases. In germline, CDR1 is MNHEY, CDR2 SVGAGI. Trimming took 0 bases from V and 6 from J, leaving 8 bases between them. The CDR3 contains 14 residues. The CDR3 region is CASSYSEGSGELFF. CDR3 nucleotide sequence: TGTGCCAGCAGTTACTCGGAGGGGTCCGGGGAGCTGTTTTTT.

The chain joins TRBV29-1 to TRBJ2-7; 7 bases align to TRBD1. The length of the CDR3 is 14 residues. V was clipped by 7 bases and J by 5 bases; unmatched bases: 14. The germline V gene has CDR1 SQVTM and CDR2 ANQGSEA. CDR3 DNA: TGCAGCGCCAGTTCGCCGACAGGGCGCCACGAGCAGTACTTC. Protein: CSASSPTGRHEQYF.

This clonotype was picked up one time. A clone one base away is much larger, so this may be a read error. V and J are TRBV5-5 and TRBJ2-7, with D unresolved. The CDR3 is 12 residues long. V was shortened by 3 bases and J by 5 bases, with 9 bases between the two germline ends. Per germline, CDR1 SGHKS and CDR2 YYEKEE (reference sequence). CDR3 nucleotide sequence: TGTGCCAGCAGCTCTGTGGAAGACGAGCAGTACTTC. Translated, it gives CASSSVEDEQYF.

The CDR3 is CRGDRVKTEAFF. The CDR3 region has the DNA TGCAGAGGGGACAGGGTTAAGACTGAAGCTTTCTTT. The rearrangement uses TRBV29-1 and TRBJ1-1; 9 nucleotides match TRBD1. CDR3 length: 12 residues. CDR1 and CDR2 (germline): SQVTM, ANQGSEA. The entire variable domain, with the rest obtained from reference TRBV29-1 and TRBJ1-1, is as follows: SAVISQKPSRDICQRGTSLTIQCQVDSQVTMMFWYRQQPGQSLTLIATANQGSEATYESGFVIDKFPISRPNLTFSTLTVSNMSPEDSSIYLCRGDRVKTEAFFGQGTRLTVV.

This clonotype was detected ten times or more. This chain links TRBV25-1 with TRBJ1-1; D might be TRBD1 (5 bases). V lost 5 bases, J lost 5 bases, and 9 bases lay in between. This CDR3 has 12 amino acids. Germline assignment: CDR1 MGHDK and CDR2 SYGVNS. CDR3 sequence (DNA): TGTGCCAGCAGTAAGGGGAGAACTGAAGCTTTCTTT. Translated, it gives CASSKGRTEAFF.

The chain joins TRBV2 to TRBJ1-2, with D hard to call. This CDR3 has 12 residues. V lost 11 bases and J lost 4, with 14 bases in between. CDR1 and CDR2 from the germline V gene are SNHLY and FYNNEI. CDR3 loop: CAVGPGGYGYTF. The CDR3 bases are TGTGCCGTGGGTCCGGGTGGCTATGGCTACACCTTC. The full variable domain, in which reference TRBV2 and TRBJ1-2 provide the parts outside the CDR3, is EPEVTQTPSHQVTQMGQEVILRCVPISNHLYFYWYRQILGQKVEFLVSFYNNEISEKSEIFDDQFSVERPDGSNFTLKIRSTKLEDSAMYFCAVGPGGYGYTFGSGTRLTVV.

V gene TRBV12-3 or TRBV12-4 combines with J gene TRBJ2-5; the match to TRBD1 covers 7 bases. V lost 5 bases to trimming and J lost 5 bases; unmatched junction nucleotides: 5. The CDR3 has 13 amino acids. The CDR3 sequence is CASSSTGDETQYF. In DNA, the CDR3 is TGTGCCAGCAGTAGCACAGGGGATGAGACCCAGTACTTC.

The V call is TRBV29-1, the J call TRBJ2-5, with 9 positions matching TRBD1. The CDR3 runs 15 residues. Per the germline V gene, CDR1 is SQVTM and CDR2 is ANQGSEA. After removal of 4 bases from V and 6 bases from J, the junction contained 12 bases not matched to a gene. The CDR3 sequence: CSVGAPGQGRQTQYF. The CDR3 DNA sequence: TGCAGCGTTGGGGCCCCGGGACAGGGAAGGCAGACCCAGTACTTC.

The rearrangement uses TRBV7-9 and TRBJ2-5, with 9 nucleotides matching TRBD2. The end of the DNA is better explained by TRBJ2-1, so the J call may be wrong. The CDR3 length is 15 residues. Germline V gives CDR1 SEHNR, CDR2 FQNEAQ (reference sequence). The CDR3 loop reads CAVGVAGVSHNEQFF. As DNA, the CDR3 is TGTGCCGTAGGAGTAGCGGGGGTGTCGCACAATGAGCAGTTCTTC.

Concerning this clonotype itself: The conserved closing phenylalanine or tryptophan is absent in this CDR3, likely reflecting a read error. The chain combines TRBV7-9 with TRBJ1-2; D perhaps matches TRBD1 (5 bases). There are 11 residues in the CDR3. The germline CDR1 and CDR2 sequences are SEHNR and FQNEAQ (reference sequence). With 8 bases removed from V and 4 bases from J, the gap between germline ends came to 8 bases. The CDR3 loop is CASGDSYGYTS. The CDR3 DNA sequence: TGTGCCAGCGGCGACAGCTATGGCTACACCTCC.